This T cell receptor beta chain was retrieved from a study of chemoradiotherapy in HPV16-positive cancers. Germline loops: CDR1 MDHEN, CDR2 SYDVKM. V lost 4 bases and J lost 8, with 21 bases in between. This CDR3 contains 16 residues. Some clones are missing from TCRdb's copy, which holds only in-frame ones; the method was immunoSEQ multiplex PCR. Of thousands of clones listed, roughly two thirds are singletons. The source is a human donor with HPV-associated anogenital cancer. V gene TRBV28 combines with J gene TRBJ2-1, with TRBD1 as a possible D gene (7 bases). The sample was taken from a patient who underwent chemoradiotherapy. The CDR3 spells CASSSKQGNPGDEQFF. As DNA, the CDR3 is TGTGCCAGCAGTTCCAAACAGGGGAACCCGGGGGATGAGCAGTTCTTC.